The T cell receptor (beta chain) under discussion was sequenced for a study of radiotherapy plus CTLA-4 blockade in lung cancer. Study background: Objective responses were documented in around 18% of patients, with disease control in roughly 31%.

The CDR3 extends over 14 amino acids. V was shortened by 4 bases and J by 8 bases, with 16 bases between the two germline ends. CDR1 SGDLS and CDR2 YYNGEE come from the germline V gene. The method was immunoSEQ multiplex PCR; TCRdb's version includes in-frame clones alone and lacks a portion of them. The table lists tens of thousands of clones, roughly 85% of them singletons, with approximately 22% in the top ten. Patients had chemo-refractory metastatic non-small-cell lung cancer and received focal radiation plus CTLA-4 blockade that used ipilimumab. This clonotype was obtained from a human donor with non-small cell lung cancer whose response to radiotherapy plus ipilimumab could not be evaluated. The material was peripheral blood, obtained from a patient treated with radiotherapy plus ipilimumab. The V gene is TRBV9, the J gene TRBJ2-1, with a possible D match to TRBD1 (6 bases). CDR3 coding DNA: TGTGCCAGCAGCATCAGGGGAGAGGTGGATGAGCAGTTCTTC. Protein: CASSIRGEVDEQFF.